This paragraph reports one T cell receptor (beta chain). The antigen is unknown. The approximately 120-subject validation cohort, separate from the approximately 670-subject first cohort, included the donors. Germline assignment: CDR1 SGHTA and CDR2 FQGNSA. The CDR3 spans 16 residues. With 7 bases clipped from V and 4 bases from J, the junction kept 13 bases outside the gene matches. These data are taken from a study of cytomegalovirus exposure and HLA in healthy donors. As for the study in general: The 120 or so validation repertoires used a platform that matched the one used for the approximately 670 first-cohort repertoires, as a later analysis reported.

Study outcomes and limitations: Using the classifier, cytomegalovirus status was reportedly diagnosed with high specificity and sensitivity.

Clones were read by immunoSEQ multiplex PCR, and TCRdb kept only the in-frame ones, dropping some. This sample has roughly 120,000 clones, with about 92% found just once. The receptor's source is a woman younger than 30 in good health and CMV-seronegative. The rearrangement uses TRBV7-2 and TRBJ2-5, with 9 bases fitting TRBD1. Material: PBMCs. CDR3 DNA: TGTGCCAGCATTCGGCCACAGGGGGCAGGTGGAGAGACCCAGTACTTC. Translation: CASIRPQGAGGETQYF.